This TCR beta chain appears in the sequencing data of a study of tumor T cells in aggressive B-cell lymphoma. For this clone: Its ends do not fully match the called genes, so a read error is possible.

Germline loops: CDR1 MNHNY, CDR2 SVGAGI (reference sequence). This CDR3 contains 11 residues. The data were produced by immunoSEQ multiplex PCR, yet TCRdb's version contains in-frame clones alone and is incomplete. The sample holds a few thousand clones, roughly 90% seen once. The J gene is TRBJ1-2, the V gene TRBV6-6; weak D call: TRBD1 (5 bases). The sequenced sample was tumor tissue. This receptor was obtained from an adult with diffuse large B cell lymphoma. Here the CDR3 reads CASSYSGGTAF. The CDR3 bases are TGTGCCAGCAGTTACTCGGGCGGGACGGCCTTC.